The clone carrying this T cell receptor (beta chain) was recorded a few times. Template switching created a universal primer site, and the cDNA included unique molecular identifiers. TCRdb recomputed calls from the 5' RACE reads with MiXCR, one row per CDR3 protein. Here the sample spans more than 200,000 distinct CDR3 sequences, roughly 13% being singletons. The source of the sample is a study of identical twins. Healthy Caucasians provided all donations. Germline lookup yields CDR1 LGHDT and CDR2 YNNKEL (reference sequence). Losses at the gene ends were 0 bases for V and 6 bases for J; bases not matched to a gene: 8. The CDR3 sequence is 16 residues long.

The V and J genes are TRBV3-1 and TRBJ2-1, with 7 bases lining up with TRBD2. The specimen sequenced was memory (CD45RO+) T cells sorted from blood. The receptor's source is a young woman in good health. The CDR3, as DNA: TGTGCCAGCAGCCAAGAGGGCGGGGGACGGGGCAATGAGCAGTTCTTC. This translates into CASSQEGGGRGNEQFF.